This TCR beta chain was captured by sequencing in a study of blood T cell repertoires in COVID-19. About the research overall: Acute and convalescent COVID-19 specimens originated in the United States, Italy and Spain. T cells, B-cell-depleted T cells, or PBMCs provided the cDNA or gDNA that served as material.

In assigning cohorts, the study relied on participant-reported clinical history. The ends were cut back, 0 bases at V and 8 bases at J, with 17 bases in the middle. Germline assignment: CDR1 SGHRS and CDR2 YFSETQ. The CDR3 is 15 residues long. Authors' analysis steps: Estimated nucleated cell counts came from reference gene primer amplification. Assay used: immunoSEQ multiplex PCR; TCRdb lists only in-frame clones, some missing. Clone size and the V and J calls come from that table; the DNA yielded D and trimming. The repertoire consists of a few hundred thousand clones, with about 88% occurring once and the leading ten covering around 3.9%.

Specimen: PBMCs or T cells enriched from blood (not recorded which). The TCR originated in a man aged 30 to 39 with acute COVID-19. The V gene is TRBV5-1, the J gene TRBJ1-2; D remains unclear. The CDR3 DNA follows: TGCGCCAGCAGCTTGGCCTTCGAAGCGTCCCACGGCTACACCTTC. Translating gives CASSLAFEASHGYTF.